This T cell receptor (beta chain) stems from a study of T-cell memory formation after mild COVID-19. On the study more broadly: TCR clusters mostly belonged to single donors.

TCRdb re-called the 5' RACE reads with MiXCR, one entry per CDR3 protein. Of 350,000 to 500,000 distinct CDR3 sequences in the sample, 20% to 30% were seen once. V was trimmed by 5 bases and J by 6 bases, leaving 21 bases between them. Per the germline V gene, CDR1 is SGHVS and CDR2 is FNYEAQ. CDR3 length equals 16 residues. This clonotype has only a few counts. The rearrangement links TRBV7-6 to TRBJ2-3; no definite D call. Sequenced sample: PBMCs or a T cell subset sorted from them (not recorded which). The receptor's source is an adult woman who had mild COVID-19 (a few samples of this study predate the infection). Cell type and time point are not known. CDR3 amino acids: CASSPGSRRLKDTQYF. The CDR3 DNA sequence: TGTGCCAGCAGCCCCGGTTCAAGGCGCTTAAAGGATACGCAGTATTTT.